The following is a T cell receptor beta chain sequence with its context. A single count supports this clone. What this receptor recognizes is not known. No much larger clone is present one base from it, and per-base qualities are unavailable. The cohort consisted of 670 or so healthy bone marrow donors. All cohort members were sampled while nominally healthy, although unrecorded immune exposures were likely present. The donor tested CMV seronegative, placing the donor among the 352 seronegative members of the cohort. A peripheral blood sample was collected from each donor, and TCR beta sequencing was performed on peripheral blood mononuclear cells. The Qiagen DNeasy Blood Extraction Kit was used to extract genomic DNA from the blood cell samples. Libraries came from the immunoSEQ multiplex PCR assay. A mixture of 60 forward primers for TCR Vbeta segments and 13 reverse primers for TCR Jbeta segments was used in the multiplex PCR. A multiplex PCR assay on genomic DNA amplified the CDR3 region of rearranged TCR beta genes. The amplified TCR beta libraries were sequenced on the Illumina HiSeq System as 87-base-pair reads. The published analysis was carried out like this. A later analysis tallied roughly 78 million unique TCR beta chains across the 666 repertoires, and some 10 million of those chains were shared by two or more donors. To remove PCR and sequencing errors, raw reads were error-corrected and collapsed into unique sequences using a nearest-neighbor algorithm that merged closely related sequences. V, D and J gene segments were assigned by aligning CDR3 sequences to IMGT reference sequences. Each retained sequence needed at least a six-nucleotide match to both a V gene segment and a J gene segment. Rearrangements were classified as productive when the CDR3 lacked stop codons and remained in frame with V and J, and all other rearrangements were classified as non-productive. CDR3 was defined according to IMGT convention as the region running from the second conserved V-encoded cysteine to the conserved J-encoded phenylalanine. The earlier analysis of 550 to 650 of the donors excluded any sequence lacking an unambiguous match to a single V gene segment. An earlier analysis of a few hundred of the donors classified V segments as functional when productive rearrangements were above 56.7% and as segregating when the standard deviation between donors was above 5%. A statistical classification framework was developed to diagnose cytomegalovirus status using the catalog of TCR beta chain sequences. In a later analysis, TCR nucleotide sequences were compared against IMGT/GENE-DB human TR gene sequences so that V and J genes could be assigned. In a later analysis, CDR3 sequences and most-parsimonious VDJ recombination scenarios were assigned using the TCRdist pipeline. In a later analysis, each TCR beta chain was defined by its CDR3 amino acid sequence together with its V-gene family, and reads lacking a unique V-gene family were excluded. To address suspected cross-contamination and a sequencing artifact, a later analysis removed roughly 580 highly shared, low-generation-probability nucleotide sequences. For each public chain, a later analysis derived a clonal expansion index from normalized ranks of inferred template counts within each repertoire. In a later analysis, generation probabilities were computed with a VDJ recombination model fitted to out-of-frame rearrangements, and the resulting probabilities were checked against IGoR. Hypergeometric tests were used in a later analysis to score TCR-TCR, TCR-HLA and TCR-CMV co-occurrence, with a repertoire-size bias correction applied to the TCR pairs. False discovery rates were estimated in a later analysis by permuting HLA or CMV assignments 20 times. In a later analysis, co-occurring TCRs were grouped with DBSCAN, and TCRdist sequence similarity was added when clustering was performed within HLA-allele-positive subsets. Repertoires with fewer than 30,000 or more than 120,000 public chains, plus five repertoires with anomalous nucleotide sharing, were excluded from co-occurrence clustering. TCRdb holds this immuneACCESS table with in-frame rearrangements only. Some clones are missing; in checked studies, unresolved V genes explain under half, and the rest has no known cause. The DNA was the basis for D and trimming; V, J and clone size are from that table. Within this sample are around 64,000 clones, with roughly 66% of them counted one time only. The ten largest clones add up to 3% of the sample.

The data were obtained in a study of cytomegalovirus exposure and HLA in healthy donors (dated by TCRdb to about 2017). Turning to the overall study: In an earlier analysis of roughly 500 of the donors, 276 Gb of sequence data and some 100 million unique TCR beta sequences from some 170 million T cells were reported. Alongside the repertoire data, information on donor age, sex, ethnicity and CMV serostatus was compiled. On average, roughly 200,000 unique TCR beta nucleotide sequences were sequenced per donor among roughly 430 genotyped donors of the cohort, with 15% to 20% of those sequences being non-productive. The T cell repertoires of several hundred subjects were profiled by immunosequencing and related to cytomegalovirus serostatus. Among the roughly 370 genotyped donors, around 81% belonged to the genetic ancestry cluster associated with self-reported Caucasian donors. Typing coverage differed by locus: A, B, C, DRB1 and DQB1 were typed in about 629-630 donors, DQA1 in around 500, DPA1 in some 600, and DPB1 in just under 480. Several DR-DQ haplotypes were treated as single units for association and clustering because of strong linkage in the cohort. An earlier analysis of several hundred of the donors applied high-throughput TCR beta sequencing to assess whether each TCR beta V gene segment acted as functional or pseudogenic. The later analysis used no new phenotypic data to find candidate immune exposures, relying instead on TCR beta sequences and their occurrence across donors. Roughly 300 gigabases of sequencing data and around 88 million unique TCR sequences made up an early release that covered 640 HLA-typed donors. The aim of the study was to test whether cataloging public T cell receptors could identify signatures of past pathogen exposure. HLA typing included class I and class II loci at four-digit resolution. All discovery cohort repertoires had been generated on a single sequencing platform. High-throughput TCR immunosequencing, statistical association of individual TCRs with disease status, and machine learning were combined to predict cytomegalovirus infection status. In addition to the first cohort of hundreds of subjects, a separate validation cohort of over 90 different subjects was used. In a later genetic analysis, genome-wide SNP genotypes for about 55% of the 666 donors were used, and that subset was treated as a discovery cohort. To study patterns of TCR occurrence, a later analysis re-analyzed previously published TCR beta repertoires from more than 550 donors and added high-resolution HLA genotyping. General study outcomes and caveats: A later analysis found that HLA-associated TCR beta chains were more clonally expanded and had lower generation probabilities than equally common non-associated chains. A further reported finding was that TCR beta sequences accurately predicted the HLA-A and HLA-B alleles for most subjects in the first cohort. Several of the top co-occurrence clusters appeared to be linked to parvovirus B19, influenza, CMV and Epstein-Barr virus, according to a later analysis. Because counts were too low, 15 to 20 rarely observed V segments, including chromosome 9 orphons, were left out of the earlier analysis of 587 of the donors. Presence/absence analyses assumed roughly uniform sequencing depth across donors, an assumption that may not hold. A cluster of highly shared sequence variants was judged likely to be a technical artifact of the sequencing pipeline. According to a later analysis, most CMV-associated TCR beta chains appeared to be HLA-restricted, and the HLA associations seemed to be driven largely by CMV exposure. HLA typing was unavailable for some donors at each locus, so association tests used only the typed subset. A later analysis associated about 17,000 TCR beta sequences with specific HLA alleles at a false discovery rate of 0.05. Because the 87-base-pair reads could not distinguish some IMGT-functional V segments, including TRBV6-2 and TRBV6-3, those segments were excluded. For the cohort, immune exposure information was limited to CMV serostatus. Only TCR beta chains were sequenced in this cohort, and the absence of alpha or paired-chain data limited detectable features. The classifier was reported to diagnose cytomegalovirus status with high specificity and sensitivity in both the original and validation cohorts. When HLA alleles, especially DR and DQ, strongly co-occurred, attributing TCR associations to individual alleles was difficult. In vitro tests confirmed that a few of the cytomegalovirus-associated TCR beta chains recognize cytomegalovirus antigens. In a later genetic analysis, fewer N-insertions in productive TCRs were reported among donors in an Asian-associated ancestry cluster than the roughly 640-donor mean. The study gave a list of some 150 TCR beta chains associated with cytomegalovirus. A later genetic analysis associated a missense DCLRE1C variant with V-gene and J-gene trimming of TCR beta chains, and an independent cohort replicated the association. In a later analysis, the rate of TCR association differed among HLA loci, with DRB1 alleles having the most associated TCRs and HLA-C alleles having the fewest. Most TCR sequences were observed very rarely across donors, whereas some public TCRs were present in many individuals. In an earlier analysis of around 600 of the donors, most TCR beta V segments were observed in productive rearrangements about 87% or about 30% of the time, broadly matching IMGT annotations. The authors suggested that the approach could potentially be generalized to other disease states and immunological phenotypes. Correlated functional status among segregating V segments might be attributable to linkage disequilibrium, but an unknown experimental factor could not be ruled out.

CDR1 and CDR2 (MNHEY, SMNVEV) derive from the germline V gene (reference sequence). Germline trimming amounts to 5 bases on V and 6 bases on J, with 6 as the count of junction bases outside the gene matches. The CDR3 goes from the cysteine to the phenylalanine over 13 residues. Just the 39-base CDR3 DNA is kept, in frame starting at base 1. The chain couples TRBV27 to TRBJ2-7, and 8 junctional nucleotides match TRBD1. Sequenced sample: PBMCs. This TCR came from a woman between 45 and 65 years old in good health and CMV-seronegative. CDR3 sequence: CASSARTGFEQYF. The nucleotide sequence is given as TGTGCCAGCAGTGCTCGGACAGGGTTCGAGCAGTACTTC.